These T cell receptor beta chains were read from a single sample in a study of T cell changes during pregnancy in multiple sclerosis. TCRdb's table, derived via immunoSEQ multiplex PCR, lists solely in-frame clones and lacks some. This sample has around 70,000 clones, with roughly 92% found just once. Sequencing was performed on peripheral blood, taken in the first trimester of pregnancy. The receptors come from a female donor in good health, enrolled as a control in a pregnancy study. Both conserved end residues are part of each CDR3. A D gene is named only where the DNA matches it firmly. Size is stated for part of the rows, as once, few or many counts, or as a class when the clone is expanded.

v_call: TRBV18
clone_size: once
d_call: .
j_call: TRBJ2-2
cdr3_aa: CASSPPRGITGELFF
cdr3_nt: TGTGCCAGCTCACCACCGAGGGGGATCACCGGGGAGCTGTTTTTT

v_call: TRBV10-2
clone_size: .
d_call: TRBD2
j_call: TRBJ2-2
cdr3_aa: CASSEGPGGRVTGELFF
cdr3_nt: TGCGCCAGCAGTGAGGGCCCTGGCGGGAGGGTCACCGGGGAGCTGTTTTTT

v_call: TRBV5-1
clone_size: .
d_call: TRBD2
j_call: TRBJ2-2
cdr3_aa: CASSLRTSGGELFF
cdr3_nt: TGCGCCAGCAGCTTGAGGACTAGCGGCGGGGAGCTGTTTTTT

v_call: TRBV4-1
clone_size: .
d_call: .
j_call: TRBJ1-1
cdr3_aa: CASSQGVGADTEAFF
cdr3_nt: TGCGCCAGCAGCCAAGGGGTGGGGGCGGACACTGAAGCTTTCTTT

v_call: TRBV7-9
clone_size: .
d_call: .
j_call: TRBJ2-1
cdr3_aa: CASKASVYEQFF
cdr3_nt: TGTGCCAGCAAGGCTAGTGTGTATGAGCAGTTCTTC

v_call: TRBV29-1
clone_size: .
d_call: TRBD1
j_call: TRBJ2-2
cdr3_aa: CSVGTGGVTGELFF
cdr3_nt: TGCAGCGTTGGGACAGGGGGCGTCACCGGGGAGCTGTTTTTT

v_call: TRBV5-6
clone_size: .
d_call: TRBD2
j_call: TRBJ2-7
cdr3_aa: CASSLRDYVEQYF
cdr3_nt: TGTGCCAGCAGCTTAAGGGACTATGTCGAGCAGTACTTC

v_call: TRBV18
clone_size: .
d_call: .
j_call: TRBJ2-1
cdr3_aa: CASSGGTTGGSYNEQFF
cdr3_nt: TGTGCCAGCTCAGGAGGGACTACAGGGGGGTCCTACAATGAGCAGTTCTTC

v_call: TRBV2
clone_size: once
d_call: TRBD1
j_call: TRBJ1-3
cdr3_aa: CASSGTGPIGNTIYF
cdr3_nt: TGTGCCAGCAGTGGGACAGGGCCCATTGGAAACACCATATATTTT

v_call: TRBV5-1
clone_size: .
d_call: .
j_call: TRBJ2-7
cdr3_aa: CASSFGGELSYEQYF
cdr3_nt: TGCGCCAGCAGCTTCGGCGGAGAACTCTCCTACGAGCAGTACTTC

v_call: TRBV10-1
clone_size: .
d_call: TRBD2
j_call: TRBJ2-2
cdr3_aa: CASSLGLAGANTGELFF
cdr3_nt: TGCGCCAGCTCTCTAGGACTAGCGGGAGCGAACACCGGGGAGCTGTTTTTT

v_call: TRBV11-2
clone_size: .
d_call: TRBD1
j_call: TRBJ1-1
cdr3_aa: CASTKTGLGNTEAFF
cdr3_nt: TGTGCCAGCACCAAGACAGGGCTAGGGAATACTGAAGCTTTCTTT

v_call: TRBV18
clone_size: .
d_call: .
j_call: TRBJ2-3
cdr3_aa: CASSRGPSTAGSTDTQYF
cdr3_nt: TGTGCCAGCTCACGGGGGCCTTCTACGGCGGGTAGCACAGATACGCAGTATTTT

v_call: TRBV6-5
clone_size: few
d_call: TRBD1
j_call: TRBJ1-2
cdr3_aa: CASSRTGVEYGYTF
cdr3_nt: TGTGCCAGCAGTAGGACAGGCGTAGAGTATGGCTACACCTTC

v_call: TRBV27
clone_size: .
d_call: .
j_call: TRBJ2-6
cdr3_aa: CATGLSGANVLTF
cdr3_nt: TGTGCCACAGGGCTCTCTGGGGCCAACGTCCTGACTTTC

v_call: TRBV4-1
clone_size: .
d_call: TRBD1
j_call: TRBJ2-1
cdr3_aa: CASSQGPGGTYNEQFF
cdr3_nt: TGCGCCAGCAGCCAAGGGCCAGGGGGCACCTACAATGAGCAGTTCTTC

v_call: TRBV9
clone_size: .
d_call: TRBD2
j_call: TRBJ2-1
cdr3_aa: CASSGLAAYNEQFF
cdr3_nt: TGTGCCAGCAGCGGACTAGCGGCTTACAATGAGCAGTTCTTC

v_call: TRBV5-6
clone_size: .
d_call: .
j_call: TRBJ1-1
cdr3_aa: CASSFFRQSRNTEAFF
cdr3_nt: TGTGCCAGCAGCTTTTTCCGACAGAGCCGGAACACTGAAGCTTTCTTT

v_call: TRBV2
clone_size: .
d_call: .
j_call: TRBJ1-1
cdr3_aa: CASSIGVLAEAFF
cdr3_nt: TGTGCCAGCAGTATAGGGGTTTTGGCTGAAGCTTTCTTT

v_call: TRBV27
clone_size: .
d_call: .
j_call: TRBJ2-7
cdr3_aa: CASSPLRGHHPYEQYF
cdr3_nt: TGTGCCAGCAGTCCCCTCCGGGGACATCATCCCTACGAGCAGTACTTC

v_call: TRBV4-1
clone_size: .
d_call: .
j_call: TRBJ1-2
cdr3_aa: CASSQDGGVGGYTF
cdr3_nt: TGCGCCAGCAGCCAAGATGGGGGGGTGGGAGGCTACACCTTC

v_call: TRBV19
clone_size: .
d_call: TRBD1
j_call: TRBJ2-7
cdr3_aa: CASSSKGQPSGQQYF
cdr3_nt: TGTGCCAGTAGTAGCAAGGGACAGCCTTCGGGACAGCAGTACTTC

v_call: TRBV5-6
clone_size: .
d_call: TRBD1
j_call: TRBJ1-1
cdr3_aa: CASSSSLQGWYTEAFF
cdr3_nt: TGTGCCAGCAGCTCGAGCCTACAGGGGTGGTACACTGAAGCTTTCTTT

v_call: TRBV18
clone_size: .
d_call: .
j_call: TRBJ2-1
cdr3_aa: CASSPRAEQFF
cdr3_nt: TGTGCCAGCTCACCACGAGCTGAGCAGTTCTTC

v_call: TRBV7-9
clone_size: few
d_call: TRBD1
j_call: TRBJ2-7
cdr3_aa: CASSLRDRGEQYF
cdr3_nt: TGTGCCAGCAGCTTACGGGACAGAGGCGAGCAGTACTTC

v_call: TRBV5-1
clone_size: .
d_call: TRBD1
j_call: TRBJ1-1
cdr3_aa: CASSFTGAMGTEAFF
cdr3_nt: TGCGCCAGCAGCTTTACAGGGGCGATGGGCACTGAAGCTTTCTTT

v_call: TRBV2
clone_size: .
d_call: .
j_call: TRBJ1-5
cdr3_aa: CASSERGGHNQPQHF
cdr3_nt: TGTGCCAGCAGTGAAAGGGGAGGACACAATCAGCCCCAGCATTTT

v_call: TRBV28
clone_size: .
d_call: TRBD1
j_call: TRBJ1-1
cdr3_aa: CASTIQGAIPEAFF
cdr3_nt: TGTGCCAGCACGATACAGGGGGCGATCCCTGAAGCTTTCTTT

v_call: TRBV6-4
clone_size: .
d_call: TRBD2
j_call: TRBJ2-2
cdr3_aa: CASSSGSTGELFF
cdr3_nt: TGTGCCAGCAGTAGCGGGAGCACCGGGGAGCTGTTTTTT

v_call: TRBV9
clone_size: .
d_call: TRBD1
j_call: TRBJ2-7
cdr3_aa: CASSVHARTGGFDEQYF
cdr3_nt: TGTGCCAGCAGCGTACATGCAAGGACAGGGGGTTTCGACGAGCAGTACTTC

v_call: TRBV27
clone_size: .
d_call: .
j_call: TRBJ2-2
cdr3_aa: CASSLILQVTFGELFF
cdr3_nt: TGTGCCAGCAGTTTAATACTACAGGTAACATTCGGGGAGCTGTTTTTT

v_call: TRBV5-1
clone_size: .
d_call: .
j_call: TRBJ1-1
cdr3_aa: CASSPGRGLEAFF
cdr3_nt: TGCGCCAGCAGCCCAGGGCGAGGCCTCGAAGCTTTCTTT